This T cell receptor (beta chain) was identified in a study of CD8 T cells in ankylosing spondylitis. CDR3 length equals 15 residues. Trimming took 1 base from V and 7 from J; bases not matched to a gene: 8. With molecular barcodes, quantitative 5'-RACE was used to make the TCR beta libraries. TCRdb reprocessed the 5' RACE reads via MiXCR and lists one record per CDR3 protein. The repertoire holds 220,000 or so distinct CDR3 sequences, with around 18% as singletons. Points from the study as a whole: Several highly homologous variants formed a TCR beta motif that appeared characteristic of ankylosing spondylitis blood. Clones linked to disease, bearing a CD8+ phenotype, were relatively rare in peripheral blood. Matched synovial fluid from ankylosing spondylitis patients was reported to be enriched for disease-linked clones.

This clonotype was seen repeatedly, ten times or more. Its specificity is unknown. The chain uses TRBV12-3 or TRBV12-4 and TRBJ2-7; 9 nucleotides align to TRBD1. The receptor comes from a male donor with ankylosing spondylitis. The sample comprised blood, either unsorted or a sorted T cell fraction (not recorded which). CDR3 sequence reads: CASSLVTGGLEEQYF. CDR3 nucleotides: TGTGCCAGCAGTTTAGTGACAGGGGGTTTGGAGGAGCAGTACTTC.